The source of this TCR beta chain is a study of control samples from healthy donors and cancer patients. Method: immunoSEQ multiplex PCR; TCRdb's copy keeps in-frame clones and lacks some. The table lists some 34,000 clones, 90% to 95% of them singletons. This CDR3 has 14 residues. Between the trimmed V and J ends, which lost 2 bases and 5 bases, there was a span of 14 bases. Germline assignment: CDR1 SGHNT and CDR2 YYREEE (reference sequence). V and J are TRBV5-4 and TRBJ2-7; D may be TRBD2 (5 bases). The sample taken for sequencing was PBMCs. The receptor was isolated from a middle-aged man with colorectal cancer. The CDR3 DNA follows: TGTGCCAGCAGCTTCCGGACTCGAGAGAACGAGCAGTACTTC. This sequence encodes CASSFRTRENEQYF.